What follows is one T cell receptor (beta chain) and its context. The antigen remains undetermined. This specimen belongs to a study of PD-1 blockade in mismatch repair-deficient tumors. Study context: Enrolled about 2013-2017, patients had progressing, pretreated mismatch repair-deficient cancers of about a dozen types.

Points from the study as a whole: Tumor-resident clones, often undetectable pretreatment in blood, expanded then contracted after pembrolizumab.

Deletions cut 6 bases from V and 6 bases from J, with 15 bases between. The CDR3 is 14 residues long. Germline V gene sequence: CDR1 KGHSH, CDR2 LQKENI. The assay was immunoSEQ multiplex PCR, and TCRdb's table has in-frame clones only and misses some. This sample carries roughly 34,000 clones, approximately 80% of them seen once, and the ten largest clones take about 3.4%. This chain joins TRBV18 and TRBJ1-5; D gene uncertain. The sample in question was PBMCs, obtained 6 to 7 weeks after starting pembrolizumab. This clonotype originated in an adult with mismatch repair-deficient cancer. The DNA of the CDR3 is TGTGCCAGCTCGTTTGAAAGTGGGCCTCAGCCCCAGCATTTT. This translates into CASSFESGPQPQHF. The full variable domain, rest sourced from reference TRBV18 and TRBJ1-5, is NAGVMQNPRHLVRRRGQEARLRCSPMKGHSHVYWYRQLPEEGLKFMVYLQKENIIDESGMPKERFSAEFPKEGPSILRIQQVVRGDSAAYFCASSFESGPQPQHFGDGTRLSIL.